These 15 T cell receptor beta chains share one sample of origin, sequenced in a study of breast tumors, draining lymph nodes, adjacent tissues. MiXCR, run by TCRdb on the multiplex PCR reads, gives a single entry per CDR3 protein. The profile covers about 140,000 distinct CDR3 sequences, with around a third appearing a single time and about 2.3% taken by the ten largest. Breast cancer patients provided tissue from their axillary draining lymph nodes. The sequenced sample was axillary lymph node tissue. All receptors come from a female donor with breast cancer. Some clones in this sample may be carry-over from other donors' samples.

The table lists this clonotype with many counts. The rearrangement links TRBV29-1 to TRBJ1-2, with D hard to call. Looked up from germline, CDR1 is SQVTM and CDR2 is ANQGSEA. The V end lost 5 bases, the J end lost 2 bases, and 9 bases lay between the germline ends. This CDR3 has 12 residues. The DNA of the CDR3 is TGCAGCGTTACGACACGAAACTATGGCTACACCTTC. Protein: CSVTTRNYGYTF.

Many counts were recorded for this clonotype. The CDR3 is CSAKGQGGQPQHF. In DNA, the CDR3 is TGCAGTGCTAAAGGACAGGGAGGTCAGCCCCAGCATTTT. The J gene is TRBJ1-5, the V gene TRBV20-1; 8 bases are a match to TRBD1. The germline CDR1 and CDR2 sequences are DFQATT and SNEGSKA (reference sequence). The CDR3 extends over 13 amino acids. Unmatched junction bases numbered 5, after V lost 4 bases and J lost 6 bases.

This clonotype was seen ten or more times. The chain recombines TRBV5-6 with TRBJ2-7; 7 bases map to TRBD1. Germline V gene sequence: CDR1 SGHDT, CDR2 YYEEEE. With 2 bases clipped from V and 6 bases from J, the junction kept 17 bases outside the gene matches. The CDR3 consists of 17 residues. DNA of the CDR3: TGTGCCAGCAGCTTTCGACAGGGAATACCCCTAAAGGGCGAGCAGTACGTC. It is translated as CASSFRQGIPLKGEQYV.

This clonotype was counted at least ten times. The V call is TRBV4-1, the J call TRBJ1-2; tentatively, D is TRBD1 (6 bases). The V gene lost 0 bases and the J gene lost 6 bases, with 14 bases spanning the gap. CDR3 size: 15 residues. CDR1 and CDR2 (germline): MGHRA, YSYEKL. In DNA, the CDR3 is TGCGCCAGCAGCCAAGACGGCGTAAACAGGGATGGCTACACCTTC. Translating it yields CASSQDGVNRDGYTF.

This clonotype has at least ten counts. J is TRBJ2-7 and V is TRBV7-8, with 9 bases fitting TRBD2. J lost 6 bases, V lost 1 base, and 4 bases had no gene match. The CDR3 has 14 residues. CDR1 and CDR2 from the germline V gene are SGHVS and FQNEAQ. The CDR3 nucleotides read TGTGCCAGCAGCTTAGAGCGGGGGGCTTTCGAGCAGTACGTC. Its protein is CASSLERGAFEQYV.

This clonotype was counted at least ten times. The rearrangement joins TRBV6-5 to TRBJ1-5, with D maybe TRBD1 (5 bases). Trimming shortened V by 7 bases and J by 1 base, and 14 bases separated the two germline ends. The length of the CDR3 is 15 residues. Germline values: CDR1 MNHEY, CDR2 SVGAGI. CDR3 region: CASTRSRQSNQPQHF. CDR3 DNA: TGTGCCAGCACTCGGTCGAGACAGAGCAATCAGCCCCAGCATTTT.

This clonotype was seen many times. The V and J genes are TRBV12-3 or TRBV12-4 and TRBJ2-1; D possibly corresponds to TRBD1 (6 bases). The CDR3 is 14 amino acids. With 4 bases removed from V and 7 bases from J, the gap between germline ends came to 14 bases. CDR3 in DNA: TGTGCCAGCAGTTCCTGGACAGAAGGGAATGAGCAGTTCTTC. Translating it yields CASSSWTEGNEQFF.

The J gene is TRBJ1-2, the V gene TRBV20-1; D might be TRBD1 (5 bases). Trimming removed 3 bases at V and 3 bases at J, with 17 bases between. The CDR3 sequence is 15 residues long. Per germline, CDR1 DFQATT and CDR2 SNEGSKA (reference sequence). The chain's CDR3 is CSASPQLSTDYGYTF. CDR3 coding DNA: TGCAGTGCTAGTCCCCAACTTTCGACAGACTATGGCTACACCTTC.

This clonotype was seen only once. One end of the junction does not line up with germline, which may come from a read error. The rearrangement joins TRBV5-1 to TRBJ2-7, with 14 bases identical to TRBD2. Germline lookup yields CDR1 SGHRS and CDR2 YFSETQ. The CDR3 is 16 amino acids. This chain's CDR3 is CASRLGGLAGAYEQYF. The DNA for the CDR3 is TGCGCCAGCAGATTGGGGGGACTAGCGGGGGCCTACGAGCAGTACTTC.

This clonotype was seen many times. The CDR3 sequence is CSARGRAGAFPDTQYF. The CDR3 bases are TGCAGTGCTAGAGGCCGAGCGGGGGCCTTCCCAGATACGCAGTATTTT. V usage is TRBV20-1 and J usage is TRBJ2-3, with 8 bases identical to TRBD2. With 1 base clipped from V and 4 bases from J, the junction kept 10 bases outside the gene matches. Per the germline V gene, CDR1 is DFQATT and CDR2 is SNEGSKA (reference sequence). The CDR3 loop spans 16 amino acids.

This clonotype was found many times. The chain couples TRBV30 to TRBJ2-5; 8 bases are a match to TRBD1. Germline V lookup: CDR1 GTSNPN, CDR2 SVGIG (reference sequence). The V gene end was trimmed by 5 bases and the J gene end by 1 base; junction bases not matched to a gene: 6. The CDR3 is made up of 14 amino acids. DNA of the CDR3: TGTGCCTGGGCGACAGGGGCGGCCCAAGAGACCCAGTACTTC. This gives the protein CAWATGAAQETQYF.

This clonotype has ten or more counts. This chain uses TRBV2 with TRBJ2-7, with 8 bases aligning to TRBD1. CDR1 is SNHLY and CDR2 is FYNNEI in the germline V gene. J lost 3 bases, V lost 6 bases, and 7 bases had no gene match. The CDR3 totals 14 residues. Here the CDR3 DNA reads TGTGCCAGCAGGGGGGGACAGGAAGTCTACGAGCAGTACGTC. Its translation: CASRGGQEVYEQYV.

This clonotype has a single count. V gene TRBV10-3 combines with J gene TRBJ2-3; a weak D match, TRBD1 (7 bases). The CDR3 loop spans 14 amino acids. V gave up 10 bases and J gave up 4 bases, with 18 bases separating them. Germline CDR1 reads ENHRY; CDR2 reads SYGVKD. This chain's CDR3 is CATRRGQNADTQYF. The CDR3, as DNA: TGTGCCACCCGGAGGGGGCAGAACGCAGATACGCAGTATTTT.

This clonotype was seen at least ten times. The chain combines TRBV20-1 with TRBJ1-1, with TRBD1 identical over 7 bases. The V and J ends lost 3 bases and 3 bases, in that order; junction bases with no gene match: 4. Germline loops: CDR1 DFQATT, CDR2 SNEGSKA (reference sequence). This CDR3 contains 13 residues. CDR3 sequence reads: CSASRGLDTEAFF. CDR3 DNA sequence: TGCAGTGCTAGCAGGGGGTTAGACACTGAAGCTTTCTTT.

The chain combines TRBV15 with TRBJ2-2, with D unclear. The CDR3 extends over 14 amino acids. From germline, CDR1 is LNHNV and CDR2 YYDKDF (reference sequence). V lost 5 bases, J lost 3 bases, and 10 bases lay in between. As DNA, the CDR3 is TGTGCCACCAGCCCAGGACCACACACCGGGGAGCTGTTTTTT. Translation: CATSPGPHTGELFF.